This T cell receptor (beta chain) was sequenced during a study of a mutant IDH1 vaccine in newly diagnosed glioma. On the study more broadly: There were eight vaccinations for patients, given in weeks 1, 3, 5, 7, 11, 15, 19 and 23. Sex among treated patients split around 62% male, 37.5% female; mean age was approximately 41 years.

CDR3 length equals 13 residues. Trimming took 3 bases from V and 4 from J, leaving 8 bases between them. Germline CDR1 is SGDLS and CDR2 is YYNGEE. This clone was seen only a few times. The antigen is undetermined. Time point: week 23, last vaccination. With topical imiquimod, each dose of the vaccine consisted of 300 ug of mutant IDH1 20-mer peptide. The protocol was immunoSEQ multiplex PCR, while the TCRdb copy is restricted to in-frame clones and leaves out a portion. The data contain tens of thousands of clones, nearly 85% of them seen just once; the ten biggest clones take up about an eighth. This chain links TRBV9 with TRBJ1-5; a weak D match, TRBD1 (6 bases). The receptor was isolated from a man between 18 and 35 years old with glioma. Sequencing used PBMCs, obtained from a glioma patient whose treatment included an IDH1 peptide vaccine. CDR3 residues: CASSGTANQPQHF. CDR3 nucleotides: TGTGCCAGCAGCGGGACAGCGAATCAGCCCCAGCATTTT.